The TCR beta chain described here comes from a study of regulatory T cells in long-lasting Graves disease. Study-level results: Reduced TCR diversity was observed in persistent Graves' patients versus newly diagnosed patients.

Germline CDR1 and CDR2: GTSNPN and SVGIG (reference sequence). V was shortened by 5 bases and J by 2 bases, with 3 bases between the two germline ends. The CDR3 is made up of 10 amino acids. A word on this clonotype: Antigen: not known.

TCR beta libraries were built with iRepertoire HTBI primers and Arm-PCR of CDR3 regions. One entry per CDR3 protein results from TCRdb running MiXCR on the multiplex PCR reads. The table shows some 280,000 distinct CDR3 sequences, with 22% occurring only once. The time point was: persistent/refractory GD, antithyroid drugs over 5 years with positive TRAb. Construction of the TCR library relied on RNA isolated from PBMCs. Peripheral blood, at around 8.8 milliliters, went into EDTA tubes. This TCR derives from a female donor with Graves disease. Sequencing was performed on peripheral blood mononuclear cells (PBMCs), taken when the disease was refractory, from a patient treated with antithyroid drugs. The chain is built from TRBV30 and TRBJ1-2; D uncertain. CDR3: CAWLNYGYTF. As DNA, the CDR3 is TGTGCCTGGTTAAACTATGGCTACACCTTC.